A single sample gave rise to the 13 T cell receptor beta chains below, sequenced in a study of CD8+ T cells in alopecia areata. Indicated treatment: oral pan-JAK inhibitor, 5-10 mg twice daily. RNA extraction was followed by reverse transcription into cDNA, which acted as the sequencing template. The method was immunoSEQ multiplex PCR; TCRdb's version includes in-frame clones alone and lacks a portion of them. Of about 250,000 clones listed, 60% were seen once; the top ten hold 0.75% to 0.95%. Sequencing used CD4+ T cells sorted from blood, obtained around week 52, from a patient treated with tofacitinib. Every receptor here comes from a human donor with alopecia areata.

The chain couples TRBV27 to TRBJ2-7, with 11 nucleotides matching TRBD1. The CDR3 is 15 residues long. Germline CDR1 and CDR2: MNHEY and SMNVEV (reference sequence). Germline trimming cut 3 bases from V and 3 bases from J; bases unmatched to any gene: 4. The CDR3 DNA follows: TGTGCCAGCAGTTTTTCCGGGACAGGGGGCTACGAGCAGTACTTC. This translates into CASSFSGTGGYEQYF.

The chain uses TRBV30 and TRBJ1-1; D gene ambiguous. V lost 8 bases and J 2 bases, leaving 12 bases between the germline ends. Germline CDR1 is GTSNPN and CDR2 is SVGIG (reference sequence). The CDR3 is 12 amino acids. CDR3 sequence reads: CAKRVPNTEAFF. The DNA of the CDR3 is TGTGCCAAGAGGGTTCCTAACACTGAAGCTTTCTTT.

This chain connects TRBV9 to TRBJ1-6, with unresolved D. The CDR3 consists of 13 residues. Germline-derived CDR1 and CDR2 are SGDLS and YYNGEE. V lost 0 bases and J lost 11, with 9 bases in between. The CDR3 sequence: CASSVDRIPPLHF. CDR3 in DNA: TGTGCCAGCAGCGTAGACCGAATCCCACCCCTCCACTTT.

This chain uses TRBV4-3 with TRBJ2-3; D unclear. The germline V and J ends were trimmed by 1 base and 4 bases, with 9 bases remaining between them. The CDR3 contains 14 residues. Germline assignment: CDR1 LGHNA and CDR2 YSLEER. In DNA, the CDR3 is TGCGCCAGCAGCCAAGTTGGCGGTGCAGATACGCAGTATTTT. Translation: CASSQVGGADTQYF.

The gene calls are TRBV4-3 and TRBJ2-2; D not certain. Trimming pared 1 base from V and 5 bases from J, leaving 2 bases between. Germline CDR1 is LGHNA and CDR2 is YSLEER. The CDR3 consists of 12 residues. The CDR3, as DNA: TGCGCCAGCAGCCAAGCGACCGGGGAGCTGTTTTTT. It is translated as CASSQATGELFF.

CDR3: CAWRGDRKPPEQYF. As DNA, the CDR3 is TGTGCCTGGAGGGGGGACAGGAAACCTCCCGAGCAGTACTTC. The genes are TRBV30 and TRBJ2-7, with TRBD1 matching 8 bases. Germline V gene data show CDR1 as GTSNPN and CDR2 as SVGIG (reference sequence). The CDR3 length is 14 residues. V was clipped by 3 bases and J by 6 bases; unmatched bases: 10.

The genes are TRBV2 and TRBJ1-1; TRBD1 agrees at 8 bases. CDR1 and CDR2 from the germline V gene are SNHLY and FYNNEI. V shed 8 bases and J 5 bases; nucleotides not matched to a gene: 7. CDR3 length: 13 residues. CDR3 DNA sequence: TGTGCCAGCGACAGGGGTCGCGATACTGAAGCTTTCTTT. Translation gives CASDRGRDTEAFF. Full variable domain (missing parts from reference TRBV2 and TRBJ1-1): EPEVTQTPSHQVTQMGQEVILRCVPISNHLYFYWYRQILGQKVEFLVSFYNNEISEKSEIFDDQFSVERPDGSNFTLKIRSTKLEDSAMYFCASDRGRDTEAFFGQGTRLTVV.

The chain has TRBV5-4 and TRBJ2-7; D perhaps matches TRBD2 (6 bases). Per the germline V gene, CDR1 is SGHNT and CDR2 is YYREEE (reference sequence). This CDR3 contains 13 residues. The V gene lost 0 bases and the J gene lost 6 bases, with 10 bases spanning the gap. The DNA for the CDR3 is TGTGCCAGCAGCTTGGTAGGAGGGTTCGAGCAGTACTTC. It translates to CASSLVGGFEQYF.

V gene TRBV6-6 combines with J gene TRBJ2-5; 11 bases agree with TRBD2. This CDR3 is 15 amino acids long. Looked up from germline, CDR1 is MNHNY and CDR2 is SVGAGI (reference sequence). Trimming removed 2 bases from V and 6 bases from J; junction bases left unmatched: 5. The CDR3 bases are TGTGCCAGCAGTTACCCGGCTAGCGGGGGGAAGACCCAGTACTTC. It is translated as CASSYPASGGKTQYF.

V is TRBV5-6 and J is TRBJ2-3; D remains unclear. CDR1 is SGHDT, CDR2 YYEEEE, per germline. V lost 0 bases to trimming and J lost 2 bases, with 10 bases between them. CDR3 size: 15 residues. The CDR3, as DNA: TGTGCCAGCAGCTTGGAATTCAGAAACACAGATACGCAGTATTTT. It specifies CASSLEFRNTDTQYF.

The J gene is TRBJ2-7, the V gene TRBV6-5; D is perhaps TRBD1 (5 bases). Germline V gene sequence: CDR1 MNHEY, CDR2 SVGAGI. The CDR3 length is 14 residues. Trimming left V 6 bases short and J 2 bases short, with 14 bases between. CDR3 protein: CASSAPTATYEQYF. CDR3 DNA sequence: TGTGCCAGCAGCGCCCCGACAGCAACCTACGAGCAGTACTTC.

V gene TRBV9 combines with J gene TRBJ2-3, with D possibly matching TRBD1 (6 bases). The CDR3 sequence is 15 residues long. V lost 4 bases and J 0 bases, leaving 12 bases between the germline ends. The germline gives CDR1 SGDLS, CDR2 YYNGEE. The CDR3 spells CASSTRQASTDTQYF. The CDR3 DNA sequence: TGTGCCAGCAGCACCCGACAGGCTAGCACAGATACGCAGTATTTT.

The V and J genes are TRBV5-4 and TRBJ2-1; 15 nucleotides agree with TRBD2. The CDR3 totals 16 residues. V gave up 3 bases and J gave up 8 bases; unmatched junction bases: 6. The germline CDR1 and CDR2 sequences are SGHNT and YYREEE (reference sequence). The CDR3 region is CASSSRTSGGADEQFF. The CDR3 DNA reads TGTGCCAGCAGCTCCCGGACTAGCGGGGGGGCGGATGAGCAGTTCTTC. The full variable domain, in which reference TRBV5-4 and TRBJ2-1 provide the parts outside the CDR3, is ETGVTQSPTHLIKTRGQQVTLRCSSQSGHNTVSWYQQALGQGPQFIFQYYREEENGRGNFPPRFSGLQFPNYSSELNVNALELDDSALYLCASSSRTSGGADEQFFGPGTRLTVL.